This record covers a single T cell receptor (beta chain). This table comes from immunoSEQ multiplex PCR, and its TCRdb copy is limited to in-frame clones, with some not included. The table lists over 120,000 clones, approximately 90% of them singletons, with 3.5% to 5.5% in the top ten. The CDR3 length is 14 residues. The ends lost 6 bases at V and 5 bases at J; junction bases unmatched: 7. Germline V gene lookup returns CDR1 SNHLY and CDR2 FYNNEI. This sample was taken from a study of cytomegalovirus exposure and HLA in healthy donors. The clonotype originates from a man aged 18 to 30 in good health and CMV-seropositive. Sequencing was carried out using PBMCs. The rearrangement links TRBV2 to TRBJ1-1; 9 nucleotides align to TRBD1. The CDR3 sequence: CASRKQGAETEAFF. CDR3 DNA sequence: TGTGCCAGCAGGAAACAGGGGGCCGAGACTGAAGCTTTCTTT.